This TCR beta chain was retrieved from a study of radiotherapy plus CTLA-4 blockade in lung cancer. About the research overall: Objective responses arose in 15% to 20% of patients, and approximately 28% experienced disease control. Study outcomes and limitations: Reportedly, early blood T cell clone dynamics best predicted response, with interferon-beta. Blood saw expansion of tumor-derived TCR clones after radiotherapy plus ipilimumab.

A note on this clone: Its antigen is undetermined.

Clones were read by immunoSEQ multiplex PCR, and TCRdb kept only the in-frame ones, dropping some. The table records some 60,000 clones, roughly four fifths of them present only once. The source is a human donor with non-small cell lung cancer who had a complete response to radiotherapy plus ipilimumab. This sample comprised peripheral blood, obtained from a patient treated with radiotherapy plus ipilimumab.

CDR3 coding DNA: TGCGCCAGCAGCCCGGGCCGGGACAGAAATTCACCCCTCCACTTT. Its translation is CASSPGRDRNSPLHF. The V gene is TRBV5-1, the J gene TRBJ1-6; the match to TRBD1 covers 7 bases. Per germline, CDR1 SGHRS and CDR2 YFSETQ. The CDR3 is 15 residues long. V trimming: 4 bases; J trimming: 7 bases; junction bases outside the gene matches: 8.